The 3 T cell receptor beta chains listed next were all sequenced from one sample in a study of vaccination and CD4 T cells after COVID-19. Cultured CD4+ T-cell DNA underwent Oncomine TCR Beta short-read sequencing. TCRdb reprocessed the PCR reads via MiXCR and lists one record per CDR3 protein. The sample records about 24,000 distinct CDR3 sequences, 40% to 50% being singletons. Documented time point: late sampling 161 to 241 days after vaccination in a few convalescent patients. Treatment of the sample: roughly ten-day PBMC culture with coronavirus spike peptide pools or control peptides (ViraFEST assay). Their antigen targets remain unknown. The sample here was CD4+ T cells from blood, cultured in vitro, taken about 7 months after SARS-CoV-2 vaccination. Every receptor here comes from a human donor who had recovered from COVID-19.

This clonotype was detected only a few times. CDR3 sequence (DNA): TGCAGTGCTAGGAATTCCGATAAATACGGGACCTATAGGGGGGGTGGCTACACCTTC. Its protein is CSARNSDKYGTYRGGGYTF. V and J are TRBV20-1 and TRBJ1-2; D is possibly TRBD1 (6 bases). Trimming removed 3 bases from V and 7 bases from J, with 33 bases in between. This CDR3 has 19 residues. Germline assignment: CDR1 DFQATT and CDR2 SNEGSKA (reference sequence).

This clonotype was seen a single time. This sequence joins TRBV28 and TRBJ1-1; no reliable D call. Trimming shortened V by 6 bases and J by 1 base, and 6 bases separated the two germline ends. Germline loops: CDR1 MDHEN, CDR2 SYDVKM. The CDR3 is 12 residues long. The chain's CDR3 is CASRDPNTEAFF. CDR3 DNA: TGTGCCAGCAGGGATCCGAACACTGAAGCTTTCTTT.

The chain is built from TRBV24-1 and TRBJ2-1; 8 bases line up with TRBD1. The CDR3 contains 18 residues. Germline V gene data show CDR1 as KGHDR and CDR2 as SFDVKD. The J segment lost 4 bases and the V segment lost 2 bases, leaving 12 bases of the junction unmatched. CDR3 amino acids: CATSDSRTGGPKYNEQFF. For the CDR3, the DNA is TGTGCCACCAGTGATTCAAGAACAGGGGGACCTAAGTACAATGAGCAGTTCTTC.